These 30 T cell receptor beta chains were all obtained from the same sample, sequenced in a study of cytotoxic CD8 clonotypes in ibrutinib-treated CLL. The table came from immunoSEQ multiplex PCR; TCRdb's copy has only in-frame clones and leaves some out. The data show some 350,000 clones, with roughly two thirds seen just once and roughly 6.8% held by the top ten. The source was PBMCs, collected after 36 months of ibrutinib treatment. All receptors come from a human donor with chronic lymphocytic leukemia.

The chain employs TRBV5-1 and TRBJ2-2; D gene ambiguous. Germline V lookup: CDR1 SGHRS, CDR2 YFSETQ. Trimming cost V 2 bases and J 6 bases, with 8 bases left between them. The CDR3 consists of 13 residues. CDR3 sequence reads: CASSLTMPGELFF. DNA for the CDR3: TGCGCCAGCAGCTTAACTATGCCCGGGGAGCTGTTTTTT.

CDR3 nucleotide sequence: TGTGCCAGCAGAACTACTACCGAGCAGTACTTC. Residues: CASRTTTEQYF. The chain is built from TRBV25-1 and TRBJ2-7; D remains unclear. Per the germline V gene, CDR1 is MGHDK and CDR2 is SYGVNS. The CDR3 extends over 11 amino acids. Trimming shortened V by 6 bases and J by 6 bases, and 9 bases separated the two germline ends.

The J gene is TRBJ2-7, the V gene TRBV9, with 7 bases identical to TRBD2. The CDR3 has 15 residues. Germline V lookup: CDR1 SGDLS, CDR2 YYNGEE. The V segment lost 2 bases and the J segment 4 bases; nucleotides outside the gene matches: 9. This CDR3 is CASSVLADVGYEQYF. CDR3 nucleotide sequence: TGTGCCAGCAGCGTCCTAGCGGACGTGGGTTACGAGCAGTACTTC.

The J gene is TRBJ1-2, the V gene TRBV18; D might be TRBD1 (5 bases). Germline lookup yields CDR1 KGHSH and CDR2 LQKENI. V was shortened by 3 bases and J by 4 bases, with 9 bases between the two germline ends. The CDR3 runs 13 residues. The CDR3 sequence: CASSPGGSYGYTF. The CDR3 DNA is TGTGCCAGCTCACCGGGGGGATCCTATGGCTACACCTTC.

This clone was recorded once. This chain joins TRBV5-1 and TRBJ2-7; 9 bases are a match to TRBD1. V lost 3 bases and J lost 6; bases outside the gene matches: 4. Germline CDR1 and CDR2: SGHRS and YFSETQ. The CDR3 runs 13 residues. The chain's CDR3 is CASSWGQGREQYF. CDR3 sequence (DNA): TGCGCCAGCAGCTGGGGACAGGGACGCGAGCAGTACTTC.

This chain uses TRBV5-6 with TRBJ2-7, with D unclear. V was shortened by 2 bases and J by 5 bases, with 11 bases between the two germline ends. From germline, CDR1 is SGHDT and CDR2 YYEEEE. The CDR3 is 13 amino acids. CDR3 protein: CASSFGYGDEQYF. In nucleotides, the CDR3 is TGTGCCAGCAGCTTTGGTTACGGAGACGAGCAGTACTTC.

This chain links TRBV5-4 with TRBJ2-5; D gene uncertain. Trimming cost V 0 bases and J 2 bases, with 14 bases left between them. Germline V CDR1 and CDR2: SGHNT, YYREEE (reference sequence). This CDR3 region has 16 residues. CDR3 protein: CASSLGGGGWQETQYF. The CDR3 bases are TGTGCCAGCAGCTTGGGGGGTGGTGGGTGGCAAGAGACCCAGTACTTC.

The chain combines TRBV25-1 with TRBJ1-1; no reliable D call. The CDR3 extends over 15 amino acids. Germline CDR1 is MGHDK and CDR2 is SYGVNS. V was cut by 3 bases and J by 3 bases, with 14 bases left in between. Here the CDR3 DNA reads TGTGCCAGCAGTGACCGGACCCCCCGGGACACTGAAGCTTTCTTT. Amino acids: CASSDRTPRDTEAFF.

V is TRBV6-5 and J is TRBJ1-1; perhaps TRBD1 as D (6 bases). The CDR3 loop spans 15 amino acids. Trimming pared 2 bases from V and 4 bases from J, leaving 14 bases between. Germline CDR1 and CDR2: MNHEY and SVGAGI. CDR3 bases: TGTGCCAGCAGTTACCGGGGGCGGGGAAGCACTGAAGCTTTCTTT. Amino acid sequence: CASSYRGRGSTEAFF.

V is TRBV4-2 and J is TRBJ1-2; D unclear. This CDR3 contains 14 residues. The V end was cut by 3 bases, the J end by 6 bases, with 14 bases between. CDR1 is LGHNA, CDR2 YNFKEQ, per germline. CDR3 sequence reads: CASSHEGPSNGYTF. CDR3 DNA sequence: TGTGCCAGCAGCCATGAGGGCCCATCCAATGGCTACACCTTC.

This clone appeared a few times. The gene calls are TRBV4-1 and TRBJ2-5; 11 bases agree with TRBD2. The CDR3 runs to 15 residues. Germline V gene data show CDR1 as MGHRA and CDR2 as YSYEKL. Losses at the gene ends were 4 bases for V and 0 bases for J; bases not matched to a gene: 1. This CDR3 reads CASSPTSGDQETQYF. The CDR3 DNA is TGCGCCAGCAGCCCGACTAGCGGGGACCAAGAGACCCAGTACTTC.

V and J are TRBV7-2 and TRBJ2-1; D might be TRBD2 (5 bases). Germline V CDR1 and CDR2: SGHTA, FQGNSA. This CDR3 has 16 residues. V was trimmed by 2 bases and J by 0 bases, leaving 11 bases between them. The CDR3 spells CASSLLAPSSYNEQFF. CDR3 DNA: TGTGCCAGCAGCTTATTAGCGCCGAGCTCCTACAATGAGCAGTTCTTC. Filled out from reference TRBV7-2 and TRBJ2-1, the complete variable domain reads GAGVSQSPSNKVTEKGKDVELRCDPISGHTALYWYRQSLGQGLEFLIYFQGNSAPDKSGLPSDRFSAERTGGSVSTLTIQRTQQEDSAVYLCASSLLAPSSYNEQFFGPGTRLTVL.

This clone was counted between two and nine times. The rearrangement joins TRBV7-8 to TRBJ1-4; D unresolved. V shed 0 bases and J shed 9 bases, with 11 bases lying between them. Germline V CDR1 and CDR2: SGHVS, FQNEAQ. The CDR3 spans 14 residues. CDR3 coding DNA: TGTGCCAGCAGCTTAGCGATCCCGGGAAAAAAACTGTTTTTT. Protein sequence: CASSLAIPGKKLFF.

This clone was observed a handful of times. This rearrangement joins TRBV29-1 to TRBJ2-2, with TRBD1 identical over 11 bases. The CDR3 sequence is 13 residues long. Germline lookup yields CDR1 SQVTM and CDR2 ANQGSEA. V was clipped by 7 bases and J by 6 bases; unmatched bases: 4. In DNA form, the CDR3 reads TGCAGCGGAAGGGACAGGGGGGCCGGGGAGCTGTTTTTT. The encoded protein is CSGRDRGAGELFF.

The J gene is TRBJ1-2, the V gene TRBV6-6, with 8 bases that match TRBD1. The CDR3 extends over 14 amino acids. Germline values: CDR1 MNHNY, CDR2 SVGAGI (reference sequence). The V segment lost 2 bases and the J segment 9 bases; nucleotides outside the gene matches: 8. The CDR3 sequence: CASSYPGQAASYTF. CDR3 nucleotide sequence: TGTGCCAGCAGTTACCCGGGACAGGCGGCGAGCTACACCTTC.

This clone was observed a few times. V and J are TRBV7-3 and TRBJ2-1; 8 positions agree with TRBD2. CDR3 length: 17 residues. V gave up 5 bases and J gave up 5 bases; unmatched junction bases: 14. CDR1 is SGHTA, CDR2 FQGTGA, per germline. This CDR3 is CASSQMAAGGEDNEQFF. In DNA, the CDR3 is TGTGCCAGCAGCCAAATGGCGGCGGGGGGCGAGGACAATGAGCAGTTCTTC.

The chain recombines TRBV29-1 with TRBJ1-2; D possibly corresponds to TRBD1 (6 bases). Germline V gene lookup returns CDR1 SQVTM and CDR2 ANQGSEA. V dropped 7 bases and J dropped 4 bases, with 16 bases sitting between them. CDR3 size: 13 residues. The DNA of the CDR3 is TGCAGCGGGAATTGGGGGGCCGGCTATGGCTACACCTTC. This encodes CSGNWGAGYGYTF.

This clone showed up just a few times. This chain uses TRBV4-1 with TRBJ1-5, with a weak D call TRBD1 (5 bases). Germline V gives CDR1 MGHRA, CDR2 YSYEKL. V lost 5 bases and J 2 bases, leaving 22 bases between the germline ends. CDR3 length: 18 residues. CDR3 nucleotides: TGCGCCAGCAGCGCCCTAGGGACTAAAAGGACGGGCAATCAGCCCCAGCATTTT. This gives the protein CASSALGTKRTGNQPQHF.

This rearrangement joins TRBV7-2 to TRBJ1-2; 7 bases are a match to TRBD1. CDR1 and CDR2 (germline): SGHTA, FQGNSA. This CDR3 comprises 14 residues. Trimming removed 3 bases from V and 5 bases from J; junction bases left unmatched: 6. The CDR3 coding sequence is TGTGCCAGCAGCTTCGGGGACAGCTTTTATGGCTACACCTTC. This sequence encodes CASSFGDSFYGYTF.

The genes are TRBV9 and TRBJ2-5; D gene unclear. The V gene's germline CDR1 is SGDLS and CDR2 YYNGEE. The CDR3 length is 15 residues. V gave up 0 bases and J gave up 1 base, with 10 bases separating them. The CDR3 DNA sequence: TGTGCCAGCAGCGTAGTGGGAACAAGCCAAGAGACCCAGTACTTC. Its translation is CASSVVGTSQETQYF.

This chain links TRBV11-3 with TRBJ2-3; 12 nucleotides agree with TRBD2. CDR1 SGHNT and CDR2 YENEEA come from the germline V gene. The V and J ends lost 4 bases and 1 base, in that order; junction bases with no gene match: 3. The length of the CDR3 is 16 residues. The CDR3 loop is CASSSRLAGGTDTQYF. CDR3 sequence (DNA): TGTGCCAGCAGCTCTCGACTAGCGGGGGGCACAGATACGCAGTATTTT.

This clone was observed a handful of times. CDR3 loop: CASSRTGSSYEQYF. The CDR3 bases are TGTGCCAGCAGCAGGACTGGGAGCTCCTACGAGCAGTACTTC. The rearrangement joins TRBV5-4 to TRBJ2-7; D possibly corresponds to TRBD2 (5 bases). The germline V gene has CDR1 SGHNT and CDR2 YYREEE (reference sequence). V was pared by 4 bases and J by 0 bases, with 11 bases between. This CDR3 comprises 14 residues. The whole variable domain, remainder taken from reference TRBV5-4 and TRBJ2-7, is ETGVTQSPTHLIKTRGQQVTLRCSSQSGHNTVSWYQQALGQGPQFIFQYYREEENGRGNFPPRFSGLQFPNYSSELNVNALELDDSALYLCASSRTGSSYEQYFGPGTRLTVT.

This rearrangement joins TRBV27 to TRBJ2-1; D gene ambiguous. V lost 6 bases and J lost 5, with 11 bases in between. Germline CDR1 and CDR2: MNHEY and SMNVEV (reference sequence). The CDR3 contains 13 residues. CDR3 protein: CASSISRDNEQFF. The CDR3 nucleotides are TGTGCCAGCAGCATCTCGAGAGACAATGAGCAGTTCTTC.

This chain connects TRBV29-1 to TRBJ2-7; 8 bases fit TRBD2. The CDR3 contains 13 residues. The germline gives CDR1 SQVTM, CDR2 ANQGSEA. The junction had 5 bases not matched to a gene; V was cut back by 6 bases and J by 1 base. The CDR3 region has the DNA TGCAGCGTGCGAAGCGGGAGATCCTACGAGCAGTACTTC. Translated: CSVRSGRSYEQYF.

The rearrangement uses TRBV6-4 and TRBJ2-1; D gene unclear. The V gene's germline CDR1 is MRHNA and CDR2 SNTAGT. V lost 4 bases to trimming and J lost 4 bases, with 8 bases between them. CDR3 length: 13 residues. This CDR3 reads CASSVEVYNEQFF. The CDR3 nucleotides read TGTGCCAGCAGTGTCGAGGTGTACAATGAGCAGTTCTTC.

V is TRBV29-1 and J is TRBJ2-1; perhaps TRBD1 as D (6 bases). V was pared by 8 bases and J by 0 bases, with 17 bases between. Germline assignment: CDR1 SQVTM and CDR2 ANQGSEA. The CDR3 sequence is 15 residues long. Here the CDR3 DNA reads TGCAGCTTAGCTAGGGGGAAGATCTCCTACAATGAGCAGTTCTTC. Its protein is CSLARGKISYNEQFF.

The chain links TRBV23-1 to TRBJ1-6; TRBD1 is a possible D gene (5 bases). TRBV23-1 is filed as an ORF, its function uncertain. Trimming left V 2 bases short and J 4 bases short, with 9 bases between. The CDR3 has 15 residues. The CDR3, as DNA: TGCGCCAGCAGTCAAAAGGGACCTTATAATTCACCCCTCCACTTT. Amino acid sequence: CASSQKGPYNSPLHF.

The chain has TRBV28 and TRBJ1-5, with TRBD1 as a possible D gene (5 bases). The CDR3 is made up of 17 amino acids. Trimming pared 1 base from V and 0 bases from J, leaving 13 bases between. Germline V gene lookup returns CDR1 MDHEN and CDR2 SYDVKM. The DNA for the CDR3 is TGTGCCAGCAGTTTATCCAGGGCAAAGTCTAGCAATCAGCCCCAGCATTTT. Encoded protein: CASSLSRAKSSNQPQHF.

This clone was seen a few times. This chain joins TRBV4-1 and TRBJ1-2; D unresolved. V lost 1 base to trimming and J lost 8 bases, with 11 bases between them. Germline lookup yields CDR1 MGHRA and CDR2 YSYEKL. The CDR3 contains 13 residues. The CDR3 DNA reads TGCGCCAGCAGCCAAGCCGGTTCACGGGGCTACACCTTC. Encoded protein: CASSQAGSRGYTF.

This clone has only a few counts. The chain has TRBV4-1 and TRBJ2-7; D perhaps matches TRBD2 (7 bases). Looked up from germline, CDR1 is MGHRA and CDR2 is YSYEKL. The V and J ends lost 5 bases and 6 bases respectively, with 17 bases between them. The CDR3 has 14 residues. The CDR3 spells CASSSKGGFGEQYF. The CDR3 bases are TGCGCCAGCAGCTCCAAGGGGGGGTTCGGCGAGCAGTACTTC.